These 10 T cell receptor beta chains were all obtained from the same sample, sequenced in a study of blood T cell repertoires in COVID-19. Repertoires were generated with immunoSEQ multiplex PCR, while TCRdb's copy carries only in-frame clones and drops some. The data hold roughly 250,000 clones, with about 88% observed a single time. Sequenced: PBMCs or T cells enriched from blood (not recorded which). These TCRs come from a woman aged 45-65 years who had recovered from COVID-19.

The rearrangement uses TRBV25-1 and TRBJ2-2; tentatively, D is TRBD1 (5 bases). The length of the CDR3 is 13 residues. V gave up 8 bases and J gave up 6 bases, with 13 bases separating them. The germline V gene has CDR1 MGHDK and CDR2 SYGVNS. CDR3: CASRWSGPGELFF. The CDR3 region has the DNA TGTGCCAGCCGATGGTCAGGGCCCGGGGAGCTGTTTTTT.

V gene TRBV10-2 combines with J gene TRBJ1-2; D might be TRBD1 (5 bases). This CDR3 has 16 amino acids. The germline CDR1 and CDR2 sequences are WSHSY and SAAADI. Trimming took 0 bases from V and 4 from J, leaving 15 bases between them. CDR3 sequence reads: CASSESKKGAVYGYTF. The CDR3 bases are TGCGCCAGCAGTGAGTCCAAGAAAGGGGCAGTCTATGGCTACACCTTC.

CDR3 region: CASSFEVGELFF. The DNA of the CDR3 is TGTGCCAGCAGTTTCGAGGTCGGGGAGCTGTTTTTT. The chain is built from TRBV6-2 or TRBV6-3 and TRBJ2-2; no clear D gene. V was shortened by 4 bases and J by 7 bases, with 7 bases between the two germline ends. Germline V CDR1 and CDR2: MNHEY, SVGEGT. The CDR3 spans 12 residues.

This clone was recorded only once. This chain connects TRBV12-5 to TRBJ2-7; D is possibly TRBD1 (6 bases). There are 15 residues in the CDR3. Trimming cost V 3 bases and J 7 bases, with 19 bases left between them. The germline CDR1 and CDR2 sequences are LGHNT and FRNRAP. The CDR3 region has the DNA TGTGCTAGTGGTTTTTGGGCGACAGGTTCCTGGGAGCAGTACTTC. Its translation: CASGFWATGSWEQYF.

The V gene is TRBV28, the J gene TRBJ2-2, with D possibly TRBD2 on 5 matching bases. The CDR3 sequence is 18 residues long. The ends were cut back, 8 bases at V and 1 base at J, with 23 bases in the middle. CDR1 and CDR2 from the germline V gene are MDHEN and SYDVKM. DNA for the CDR3: TGTGCCAGCGGGAGATTCTTCTCTGCGGAATTGAACACCGGGGAGCTGTTTTTT. Translating gives CASGRFFSAELNTGELFF.

Regarding this clone: A much more abundant neighbour one base away suggests this may be a read error. Additional DNA sequences in this sample encode the identical CDR3. V is TRBV9 and J is TRBJ2-1, with 10 positions matching TRBD2. The V gene end was trimmed by 5 bases and the J gene end by 0 bases; junction bases not matched to a gene: 2. Germline lookup yields CDR1 SGDLS and CDR2 YYNGEE. The CDR3 consists of 15 residues. CDR3 in amino acids: CASSPSGSSYNEQFF. The CDR3 region has the DNA TGTGCCAGCAGTCCTAGCGGGAGCTCCTACAATGAGCAGTTCTTC.

The genes are TRBV20-1 and TRBJ1-1; D uncertain. CDR3 size: 11 residues. Germline V gives CDR1 DFQATT, CDR2 SNEGSKA (reference sequence). V shed 8 bases and J shed 2 bases, with 9 bases lying between them. This CDR3 is CSKTQNTEAFF. The CDR3 nucleotides read TGCAGTAAGACTCAAAACACTGAAGCTTTCTTT.

The rearrangement joins TRBV4-1 to TRBJ1-5; D perhaps matches TRBD1 (5 bases). The CDR3 is 13 amino acids. V lost 5 bases and J 5 bases, leaving 10 bases between the germline ends. Germline CDR1 reads MGHRA; CDR2 reads YSYEKL. As DNA, the CDR3 is TGCGCCAGCAGCGAGTCGGGGGATCAGCCCCAGCATTTT. This gives the protein CASSESGDQPQHF.

The gene calls are TRBV7-3 and TRBJ2-7; possible D gene TRBD2, 5 bases. This CDR3 is 17 amino acids long. The V end was cut by 0 bases, the J end by 3 bases, with 18 bases between. Germline CDR1 is SGHTA and CDR2 is FQGTGA. The CDR3 loop is CASSLTFSGLARYEQYF. Written as DNA, the CDR3 is TGTGCCAGCAGCTTAACGTTTTCGGGCTTAGCGCGCTACGAGCAGTACTTC.

This clone was detected only a few times. The chain recombines TRBV6-5 with TRBJ1-6; 8 nucleotides agree with TRBD1. J was trimmed by 5 bases and V by 7 bases; bases with no gene match: 7. Germline V gene data show CDR1 as MNHEY and CDR2 as SVGAGI. The CDR3 is made up of 15 amino acids. The CDR3 here is CASNTGGNNNSPLHF. The CDR3 region has the DNA TGTGCCAGCAACACAGGGGGAAATAATAATTCACCCCTCCACTTT.